The 11 T cell receptor beta chains in this list originate from one sample, sequenced in a study of T cells in women clearing cervical HPV infection. Assay used: immunoSEQ multiplex PCR; TCRdb lists only in-frame clones, some missing. Recorded for this sample: under 45,000 clones. The specimen sequenced was blood buffy coat. The receptors were gathered from a woman between 18 and 75 years old with a cervical HPV16 infection that either progressed to CIN3+ or cleared (not recorded which).

Turning to this clone: The read terminates 3 residues ahead of where the CDR3 ends, so the germline J gene completes it. The rearrangement links TRBV2 to TRBJ1-3; D unresolved. Trimming removed 8 bases at V and 0 bases at J, with 11 bases between. There are 14 residues in the CDR3. Germline V lookup: CDR1 SNHLY, CDR2 FYNNEI. CDR3 in amino acids: CASAQESSGNTIYF. CDR3 DNA (partial): TGTGCCAGCGCGCAGGAGTCCTCTGGAAACACC.

In the case of this clone: The DNA ends 3 residues before the CDR3 does, and the rest of the CDR3 is filled in from the germline J gene. The chain links TRBV18 to TRBJ2-5, with 10 bases aligning to TRBD2. J gave up 2 bases and V 4 bases, and 7 bases lay outside the gene matches. Germline V gives CDR1 KGHSH, CDR2 LQKENI. CDR3 size: 16 residues. CDR3 DNA, as far as it was read: TGTGCCAGCTCACGCCTTAGCGGGGGGACACAAGAGACC. It is translated as CASSRLSGGTQET. In full, the CDR3 is CASSRLSGGTQETQYF.

As to this clone: Read coverage stops 3 residues before the CDR3 terminus; the germline J gene supplies the remainder. V and J are TRBV5-4 and TRBJ1-2; 7 nucleotides line up with TRBD1. Unmatched junction bases numbered 2, after V lost 0 bases and J lost 3 bases. The germline V gene has CDR1 SGHNT and CDR2 YYREEE (reference sequence). The CDR3 covers 14 residues. The sequenced CDR3 bases are TGTGCCAGCAGCTTGGCCGGGACAGACTATGGC. Translated, it gives CASSLAGTDYG. The whole CDR3 is CASSLAGTDYGYTF.

Remarks on this clone: The read is 3 residues too short to cover the CDR3 end, so that end is filled in from the germline J gene. The genes are TRBV2 and TRBJ1-5; D is possibly TRBD1 (6 bases). CDR1 and CDR2 (germline): SNHLY, FYNNEI. The germline V and J ends were trimmed by 7 bases and 4 bases, with 20 bases remaining between them. The CDR3 contains 16 residues. Partial CDR3 DNA: TGTGCCAGCACCCCTTGGAACAGGGATAGTAATCAGCCC. Its translation: CASTPWNRDSNQP. The whole CDR3 is CASTPWNRDSNQPQHF.

With respect to this clone: The CDR3 goes on 3 residues after the read ends, and that part is filled in from the germline J gene. The V gene is TRBV19, the J gene TRBJ2-4; a weak D match, TRBD1 (5 bases). The CDR3 runs to 14 residues. Trimming cost V 7 bases and J 0 bases, with 10 bases left between them. Germline V CDR1 and CDR2: LNHDA, SQIVND (reference sequence). The CDR3 reads CASNSQGAKNIQYF. The covered CDR3 bases are TGTGCCAGTAATTCGCAGGGAGCCAAAAACATT.

Comments on this clone: Coverage ceases 3 residues before the CDR3 finishes, and the germline J gene fills in the end. The J gene is TRBJ1-5, the V gene TRBV19; D possibly corresponds to TRBD1 (5 bases). CDR1 LNHDA and CDR2 SQIVND come from the germline V gene (reference sequence). This CDR3 comprises 14 residues. Between the trimmed V and J ends, which lost 7 bases and 2 bases, there was a span of 12 bases. The CDR3: CASTFQQGNQPQHF. Incomplete CDR3 DNA: TGTGCCAGTACTTTTCAACAGGGCAATCAGCCC.

Worth noting for this clone: The DNA ends 3 residues before the CDR3 does, and the rest of the CDR3 is filled in from the germline J gene. J is TRBJ1-3 and V is TRBV7-6; tentatively, D is TRBD1 (6 bases). The CDR3 sequence is 15 residues long. The germline V and J ends were trimmed by 4 bases and 0 bases, with 10 bases remaining between them. From germline, CDR1 is SGHVS and CDR2 FNYEAQ. The part of the CDR3 DNA that was read is TGTGCCAGCAGCTCTGGACAGAGCTCTGGAAACACC. Amino acids: CASSSGQSSGNT. The full CDR3 reads CASSSGQSSGNTIYF.

With regard to this clone: The sequence runs out 3 residues before the end of the CDR3; the remainder is reconstructed from the germline J gene. The chain couples TRBV13 to TRBJ2-3; D unclear. CDR1 and CDR2 (germline): PRHDT, FYEKMQ (reference sequence). The ends were cut back, 0 bases at V and 1 base at J, with 11 bases in the middle. The CDR3 runs to 16 residues. Here the CDR3 reads CASSLGRYDGTDTQYF. The CDR3 DNA, read in part, is TGTGCCAGCAGCTTAGGCCGCTACGATGGCACAGATACG.

Comment on this clone: The observed sequence ends 3 residues before the CDR3 terminus, with the missing tail filled in from the germline J gene. The rearrangement uses TRBV9 and TRBJ2-4; TRBD1 matches at 9 bases. Germline assignment: CDR1 SGDLS and CDR2 YYNGEE. The CDR3 contains 14 residues. J lost 7 bases, V lost 6 bases, and 8 bases had no gene match. CDR3 bases read: TGTGCCAGCACCCCGGGACAGGGCGGGAACATT. Its translation: CASTPGQGGNI. The entire CDR3 protein is CASTPGQGGNIQYF. The whole variable domain, filled in from reference TRBV9 and TRBJ2-4, reads DSGVTQTPKHLITATGQRVTLRCSPRSGDLSVYWYQQSLDQGLQFLIQYYNGEERAKGNILERFSAQQFPDLHSELNLSSLELGDSALYFCASTPGQGGNIQYFGAGTRLSVL.

In the case of this clone: The read gets to within 3 residues of the CDR3 end, and the germline J gene fills in the rest. The V gene is TRBV7-9, the J gene TRBJ2-2; D is uncertain. This CDR3 is 14 amino acids long. Trimming cost V 2 bases and J 6 bases, with 10 bases left between them. CDR1 and CDR2 (germline): SEHNR, FQNEAQ (reference sequence). Incomplete CDR3 DNA: TGTGCCAGCAGCTTATGGCTAGACGCCGGGGAG. It specifies CASSLWLDAGE. The whole CDR3 sequence is CASSLWLDAGELFF.

A word on this clone: With the read ending 3 residues before the CDR3 end, the germline J gene is used to fill in that end. The chain recombines TRBV7-3 with TRBJ2-3; 7 nucleotides align to TRBD2. V was pared by 5 bases and J by 1 base, with 12 bases of the junction left unmatched. This CDR3 region has 17 residues. Germline V gene data show CDR1 as SGHTA and CDR2 as FQGTGA. CDR3 amino acids: CASSPVGGGEGTDTQYF. CDR3 bases read: TGTGCCAGCAGCCCAGTGGGGGGGGGAGAGGGCACAGATACG.